Listed here are 24 T cell receptor beta chains from one sample, sequenced in a study of CD8 T cells in Susac syndrome. An input of roughly 0.45 to 1 ug of RNA was subjected to reverse transcription using random hexamers. One entry per CDR3 protein, called by TCRdb with MiXCR from the immunoSEQ multiplex PCR reads. This table has approximately 210,000 distinct CDR3 sequences, about 94% appearing once. Sequencing input: CD4+ T cells from PBMCs. The origin of the receptors is a human donor with Susac syndrome.

The chain recombines TRBV5-1 with TRBJ2-7; the match to TRBD2 covers 9 bases. V was pared by 4 bases and J by 5 bases, with 7 bases of the junction left unmatched. The CDR3 is 14 amino acids. Per germline, CDR1 SGHRS and CDR2 YFSETQ. DNA of the CDR3: TGCGCCAGCAGCCTGTATAGCGGGGGAGACGAGCAGTACTTC. Amino acid sequence: CASSLYSGGDEQYF.

DNA for the CDR3: TGTGCCAGCAGCTTAGAAGGGACAGTGCGAACTGAAGCTTTCTTT. Translating it yields CASSLEGTVRTEAFF. This chain joins TRBV7-9 and TRBJ1-1; 7 positions agree with TRBD1. With V trimmed by 1 base and J by 5 bases, 7 bases remained unmatched. Germline lookup yields CDR1 SEHNR and CDR2 FQNEAQ (reference sequence). The CDR3 extends over 15 amino acids.

The V call is TRBV20-1, the J call TRBJ2-5; 8 positions match TRBD2. Germline assignment: CDR1 DFQATT and CDR2 SNEGSKA (reference sequence). V shed 0 bases and J 1 base; nucleotides not matched to a gene: 7. The CDR3 totals 16 residues. DNA for the CDR3: TGCAGTGCTAGAGACCGCGGCAGCGGGAGCCAAGAGACCCAGTACTTC. It specifies CSARDRGSGSQETQYF.

The rearrangement links TRBV6-6 to TRBJ2-7, with D tentatively TRBD1 (6 bases). CDR1 is MNHNY and CDR2 is SVGAGI in the germline V gene (reference sequence). V was trimmed by 6 bases and J by 6 bases, leaving 12 bases between them. The CDR3 totals 12 residues. The CDR3 coding sequence is TGTGCCAGCAGCCCTACAGGGCGCGAGCAGTACTTC. Amino acid sequence: CASSPTGREQYF.

The rearrangement uses TRBV28 and TRBJ1-6; 8 bases agree with TRBD1. Trimming cost V 3 bases and J 11 bases; bases outside gene matches: 3. Germline loops: CDR1 MDHEN, CDR2 SYDVKM. This CDR3 comprises 13 residues. The CDR3 spells CASSLGQETPLHF. The CDR3 region has the DNA TGTGCCAGCAGTTTGGGACAGGAAACACCCCTCCACTTT.

There are a few counts of this clonotype. This chain connects TRBV28 to TRBJ1-5, with D tentatively TRBD1 (6 bases). The CDR3 is made up of 12 amino acids. Germline V lookup: CDR1 MDHEN, CDR2 SYDVKM. The V gene lost 5 bases and the J gene lost 7 bases, with 9 bases spanning the gap. The CDR3 sequence is CASSLQGQPQHF. As DNA, the CDR3 is TGTGCCAGCAGTCTACAGGGCCAGCCCCAGCATTTT.

The genes are TRBV13 and TRBJ1-1; D may be TRBD1 (5 bases). Trimming stripped 0 bases from V and 11 bases from J, with 16 bases between. CDR1 and CDR2 from the germline V gene are PRHDT and FYEKMQ (reference sequence). The CDR3 covers 14 residues. The DNA of the CDR3 is TGTGCCAGCAGCTTAGGGTCACAGGCGGCGGCGGCTTTCTTT. It translates to CASSLGSQAAAAFF.

A word on this clonotype: An end of the junction does not agree with germline; a read error may underlie this. This chain uses TRBV7-7 with TRBJ1-1, with a weak D call TRBD1 (5 bases). This CDR3 is 13 amino acids long. Germline CDR1 and CDR2: SSHAT and FNYEAQ (reference sequence). The CDR3 region is CASSRGTNTEAFF. CDR3 sequence (DNA): TGTGCTAGCAGCCGCGGGACGAACACTGAAGCTTTCTTT.

V gene TRBV6-5 combines with J gene TRBJ2-7; 10 positions match TRBD1. Germline CDR1 and CDR2: MNHEY and SVGAGI. This CDR3 is built from 15 residues. With 6 bases clipped from V and 6 bases from J, the junction kept 11 bases outside the gene matches. CDR3 DNA: TGTGCCAGCAGCGTAAACCGGGACAGGGGCGGCGAGCAGTACTTC. Its translation: CASSVNRDRGGEQYF.

This clonotype was counted a single time. The V call is TRBV4-3, the J call TRBJ2-3; TRBD1 agrees at 7 bases. The CDR3 is made up of 15 amino acids. Germline V gene lookup returns CDR1 LGHNA and CDR2 YSLEER. Trimming removed 4 bases from V and 0 bases from J; junction bases left unmatched: 4. This CDR3 is CASSPGGQSTDTQYF. The CDR3 DNA reads TGCGCCAGCAGCCCAGGGGGACAAAGCACAGATACGCAGTATTTT.

The chain recombines TRBV7-9 with TRBJ2-5; D is unclear. CDR3 length: 13 amino acids. Per the germline V gene, CDR1 is SEHNR and CDR2 is FQNEAQ (reference sequence). With 5 bases removed from V and 5 bases from J, the gap between germline ends came to 12 bases. As DNA, the CDR3 is TGTGCCAGCAGCCCCCAGCGTGGGGAGACCCAGTACTTC. Encoded protein: CASSPQRGETQYF.

The chain uses TRBV30 and TRBJ2-7; 7 bases fit TRBD1. The CDR3 has 13 amino acids. V lost 5 bases to trimming and J lost 4 bases; unmatched junction nucleotides: 8. Germline V gives CDR1 GTSNPN, CDR2 SVGIG (reference sequence). CDR3 in DNA: TGTGCCTGGGTGGGGACAGCATTTTACGAGCAGTACTTC. Residues: CAWVGTAFYEQYF. Looking up the rest from reference TRBV30 and TRBJ2-7 gives the full variable domain: SQTIHQWPATLVQPVGSPLSLECTVEGTSNPNLYWYRQAAGRGLQLLFYSVGIGQISSEVPQNLSASRPQDRQFILSSKKLLLSDSGFYLCAWVGTAFYEQYFGPGTRLTVT.

This chain connects TRBV19 to TRBJ2-1; 8 bases fit TRBD1. Losses at the gene ends were 10 bases for V and 8 bases for J; bases not matched to a gene: 7. The CDR3 is 12 amino acids. Germline values: CDR1 LNHDA, CDR2 SQIVND (reference sequence). The CDR3 sequence is CATDGQGDEQFF. CDR3 sequence (DNA): TGTGCCACCGATGGACAGGGCGATGAGCAGTTCTTC.

As to this clonotype: Its ends do not fully match the called genes, so a read error is possible. V gene TRBV29-1 combines with J gene TRBJ1-2; D is undetermined. Per the germline V gene, CDR1 is SQVTM and CDR2 is ANQGSEA. The CDR3 spans 13 residues. CDR3 residues: CSVKESSLGGYTF. CDR3 bases: TGCAGCGTTAAAGAGAGCTCTCTGGGTGGCTACACCTTC.

The chain combines TRBV18 with TRBJ2-1; 9 bases fit TRBD1. This CDR3 contains 15 residues. V trimming: 2 bases; J trimming: 10 bases; junction bases outside the gene matches: 9. Germline CDR1 KGHSH, CDR2 LQKENI. The CDR3 is CASSPTGQGLDEQFF. CDR3 bases: TGTGCCAGCTCACCAACAGGACAGGGGCTCGACGAGCAGTTCTTC.

The table lists this clonotype with a count of one. This rearrangement joins TRBV7-9 to TRBJ2-3; D is ambiguous. CDR1 is SEHNR, CDR2 FQNEAQ, per germline (reference sequence). V dropped 2 bases and J dropped 4 bases, with 10 bases sitting between them. The CDR3 covers 14 residues. CDR3 sequence (DNA): TGTGCCAGCAGCTTATCCGATTTTGCAGATACGCAGTATTTT. This sequence encodes CASSLSDFADTQYF.

The V call is TRBV18, the J call TRBJ2-5; D gene uncertain. The CDR3 has 12 amino acids. CDR1 is KGHSH and CDR2 is LQKENI in the germline V gene. V shed 5 bases and J shed 3 bases, with 7 bases lying between them. In DNA, the CDR3 is TGTGCCAGCTCAGGGAACAAAGAGACCCAGTACTTC. Residues: CASSGNKETQYF.

The rearrangement uses TRBV11-2 and TRBJ2-3, with D possibly matching TRBD1 (5 bases). This CDR3 has 14 amino acids. Trimming took 4 bases from V and 4 from J, leaving 12 bases between them. CDR1 is SGHAT, CDR2 FQNNGV, per germline. CDR3 loop: CASSSTVKPDTQYF. The CDR3 region has the DNA TGTGCCAGCAGCTCGACAGTAAAGCCAGATACGCAGTATTTT. Supplemented by reference TRBV11-2 and TRBJ2-3, the full variable domain reads EAGVAQSPRYKIIEKRQSVAFWCNPISGHATLYWYQQILGQGPKLLIQFQNNGVVDDSQLPKDRFSAERLKGVDSTLKIQPAKLEDSAVYLCASSSTVKPDTQYFGPGTRLTVL.

This clonotype was counted a single time. The chain links TRBV7-9 to TRBJ1-2; D is perhaps TRBD1 (5 bases). The length of the CDR3 is 15 residues. Germline assignment: CDR1 SEHNR and CDR2 FQNEAQ (reference sequence). The V and J ends lost 1 base and 1 base respectively, with 10 bases between them. CDR3 region: CASSLGGTRNYGYTF. CDR3 in DNA: TGTGCCAGCAGCTTAGGCGGGACTCGTAACTATGGCTACACCTTC.

This clonotype has just one count. The chain employs TRBV7-2 and TRBJ2-2; 8 nucleotides match TRBD1. Germline-derived CDR1 and CDR2 are SGHTA and FQGNSA. The CDR3 contains 12 residues. The J segment lost 6 bases and the V segment lost 10 bases, leaving 4 bases of the junction unmatched. The CDR3 reads CAKGQGPGELFF. CDR3 nucleotides: TGTGCCAAAGGACAGGGTCCCGGGGAGCTGTTTTTT.

The chain is built from TRBV11-3 and TRBJ1-1; D gene uncertain. Trimming removed 6 bases at V and 0 bases at J, with 14 bases between. Germline lookup yields CDR1 SGHNT and CDR2 YENEEA. The CDR3 runs 15 residues. The DNA for the CDR3 is TGTGCCAGCAGGAAAAACACAGACATGAACACTGAAGCTTTCTTT. Its translation is CASRKNTDMNTEAFF.

The genes are TRBV6-2 or TRBV6-3 and TRBJ1-5; D uncertain. Trimming stripped 8 bases from V and 3 bases from J, with 8 bases between. Germline CDR1 is MNHEY and CDR2 is SVGEGT. This CDR3 contains 12 residues. The CDR3 DNA reads TGTGCCAGCCGGTCCCACAATCAGCCCCAGCATTTT. This sequence encodes CASRSHNQPQHF.

This sequence joins TRBV30 and TRBJ1-1, with no clear D. The germline gives CDR1 GTSNPN, CDR2 SVGIG (reference sequence). Trimming removed 2 bases from V and 3 bases from J, with 10 bases in between. The CDR3 extends over 13 amino acids. The CDR3 DNA follows: TGTGCCTGGAGTCCGAGTGGCTACACTGAAGCTTTCTTT. As protein: CAWSPSGYTEAFF.

CDR3 nucleotide sequence: TGTGCCAGCAGCTGGACCCCCCGCAATTCACCCCTCCACTTT. Translating it yields CASSWTPRNSPLHF. The V and J genes are TRBV5-6 and TRBJ1-6; no firm D call. The CDR3 covers 14 residues. The germline CDR1 and CDR2 sequences are SGHDT and YYEEEE. Between the trimmed V and J ends, which lost 3 bases and 7 bases, there was a span of 11 bases.